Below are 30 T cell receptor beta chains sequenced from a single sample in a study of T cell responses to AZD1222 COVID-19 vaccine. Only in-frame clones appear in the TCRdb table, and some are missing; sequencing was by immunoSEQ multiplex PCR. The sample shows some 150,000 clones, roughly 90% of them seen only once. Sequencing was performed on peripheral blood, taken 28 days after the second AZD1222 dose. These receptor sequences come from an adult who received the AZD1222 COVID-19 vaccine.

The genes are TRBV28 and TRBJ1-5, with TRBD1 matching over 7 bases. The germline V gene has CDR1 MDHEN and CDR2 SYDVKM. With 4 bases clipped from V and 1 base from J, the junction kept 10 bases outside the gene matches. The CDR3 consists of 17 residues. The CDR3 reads CASSSYTGATSNQPQHF. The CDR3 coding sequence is TGTGCCAGCAGTTCTTATACAGGGGCCACGAGCAATCAGCCCCAGCATTTT.

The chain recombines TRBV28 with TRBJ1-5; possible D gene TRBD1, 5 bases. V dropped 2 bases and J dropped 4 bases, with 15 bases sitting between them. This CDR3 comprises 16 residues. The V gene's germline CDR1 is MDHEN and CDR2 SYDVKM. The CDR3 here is CASSLNIQALNQPQHF. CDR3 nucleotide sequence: TGTGCCAGCAGTTTAAATATACAGGCCCTGAATCAGCCCCAGCATTTT.

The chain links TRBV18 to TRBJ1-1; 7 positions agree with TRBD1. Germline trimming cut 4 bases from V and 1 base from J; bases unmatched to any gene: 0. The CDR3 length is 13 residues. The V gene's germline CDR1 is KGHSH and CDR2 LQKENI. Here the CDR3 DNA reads TGTGCCAGCTCACGGACAGGGAACACTGAAGCTTTCTTT. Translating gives CASSRTGNTEAFF.

CDR3 sequence: CASSIRQGKNTEAFF. The CDR3 DNA reads TGTGCCAGTAGTATACGACAGGGTAAGAACACTGAAGCTTTCTTT. This chain uses TRBV19 with TRBJ1-1, with 7 bases aligning to TRBD1. The V gene's germline CDR1 is LNHDA and CDR2 SQIVND (reference sequence). V was clipped by 2 bases and J by 1 base; unmatched bases: 4. The CDR3 has 15 amino acids.

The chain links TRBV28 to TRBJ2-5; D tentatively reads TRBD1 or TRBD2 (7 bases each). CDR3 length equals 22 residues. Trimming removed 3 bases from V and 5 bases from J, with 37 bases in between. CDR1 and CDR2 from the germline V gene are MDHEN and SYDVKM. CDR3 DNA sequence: TGTGCCAGCAGTTTCCCTATCCTCCGACTTCCACAGGGGAGGGTTGCGGGTGAGACCCAGTACTTC. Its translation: CASSFPILRLPQGRVAGETQYF.

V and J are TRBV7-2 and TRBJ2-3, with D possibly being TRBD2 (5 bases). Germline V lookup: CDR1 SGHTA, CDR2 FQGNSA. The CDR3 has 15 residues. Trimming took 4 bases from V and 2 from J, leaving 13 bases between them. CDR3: CASSSQTRTTDTQYF. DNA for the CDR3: TGTGCCAGCAGCTCTCAAACTAGGACCACAGATACGCAGTATTTT. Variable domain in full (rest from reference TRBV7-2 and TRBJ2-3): GAGVSQSPSNKVTEKGKDVELRCDPISGHTALYWYRQSLGQGLEFLIYFQGNSAPDKSGLPSDRFSAERTGGSVSTLTIQRTQQEDSAVYLCASSSQTRTTDTQYFGPGTRLTVL.

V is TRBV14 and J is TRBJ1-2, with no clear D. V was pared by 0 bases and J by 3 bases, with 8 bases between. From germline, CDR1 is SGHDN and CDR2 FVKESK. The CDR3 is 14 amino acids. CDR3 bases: TGTGCCAGCAGCCAAGAGGGCACGTACTATGGCTACACCTTC. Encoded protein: CASSQEGTYYGYTF.

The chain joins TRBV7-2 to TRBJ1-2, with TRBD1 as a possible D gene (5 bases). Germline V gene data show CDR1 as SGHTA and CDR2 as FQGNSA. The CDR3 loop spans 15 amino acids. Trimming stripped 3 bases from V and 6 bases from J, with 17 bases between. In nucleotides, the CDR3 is TGTGCCAGCAGCTTGGATCCGGGGGGGAAGAATGGCTACACCTTC. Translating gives CASSLDPGGKNGYTF.

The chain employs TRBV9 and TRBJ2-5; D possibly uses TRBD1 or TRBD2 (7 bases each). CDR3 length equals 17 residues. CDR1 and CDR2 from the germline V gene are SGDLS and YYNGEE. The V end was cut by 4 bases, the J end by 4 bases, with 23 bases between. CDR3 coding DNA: TGTGCCAGCAGCCCCCGGTGGGCCTCAGGGGGGGGAGAGACCCAGTACTTC. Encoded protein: CASSPRWASGGGETQYF.

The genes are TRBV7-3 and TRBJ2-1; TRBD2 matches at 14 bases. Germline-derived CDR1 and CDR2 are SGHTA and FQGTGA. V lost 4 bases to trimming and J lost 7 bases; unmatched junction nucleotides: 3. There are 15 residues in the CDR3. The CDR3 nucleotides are TGTGCCAGCAGCTCCGGACTAGCGGGAGGTAATGAGCAGTTCTTC. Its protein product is CASSSGLAGGNEQFF.

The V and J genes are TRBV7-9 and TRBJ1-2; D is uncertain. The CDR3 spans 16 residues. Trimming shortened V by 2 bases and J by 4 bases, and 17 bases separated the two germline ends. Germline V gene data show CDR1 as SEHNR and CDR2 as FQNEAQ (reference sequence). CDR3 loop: CASSLMWQLNLYGYTF. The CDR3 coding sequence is TGTGCCAGCAGCTTAATGTGGCAGCTTAACCTCTATGGCTACACCTTC.

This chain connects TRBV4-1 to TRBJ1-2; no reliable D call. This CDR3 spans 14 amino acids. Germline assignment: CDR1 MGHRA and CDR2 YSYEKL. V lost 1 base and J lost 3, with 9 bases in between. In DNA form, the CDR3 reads TGCGCCAGCAGCCAAGGAAGTGGGGACTATGGCTACACCTTC. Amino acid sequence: CASSQGSGDYGYTF.

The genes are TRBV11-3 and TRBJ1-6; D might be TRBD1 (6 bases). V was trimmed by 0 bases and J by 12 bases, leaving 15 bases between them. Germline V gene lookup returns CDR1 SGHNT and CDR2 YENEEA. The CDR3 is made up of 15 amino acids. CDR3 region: CASSLDPTGQGPLHF. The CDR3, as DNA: TGTGCCAGCAGCTTAGATCCCACAGGGCAGGGACCCCTCCACTTT.

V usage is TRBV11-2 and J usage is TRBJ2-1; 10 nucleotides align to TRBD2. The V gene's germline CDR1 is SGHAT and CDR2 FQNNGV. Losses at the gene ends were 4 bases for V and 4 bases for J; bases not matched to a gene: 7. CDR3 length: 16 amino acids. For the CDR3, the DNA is TGTGCCAGCAGCTCCATCACTAGCGGGAATTACAATGAGCAGTTCTTC. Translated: CASSSITSGNYNEQFF. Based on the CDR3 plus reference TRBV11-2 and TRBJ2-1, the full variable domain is EAGVAQSPRYKIIEKRQSVAFWCNPISGHATLYWYQQILGQGPKLLIQFQNNGVVDDSQLPKDRFSAERLKGVDSTLKIQPAKLEDSAVYLCASSSITSGNYNEQFFGPGTRLTVL.

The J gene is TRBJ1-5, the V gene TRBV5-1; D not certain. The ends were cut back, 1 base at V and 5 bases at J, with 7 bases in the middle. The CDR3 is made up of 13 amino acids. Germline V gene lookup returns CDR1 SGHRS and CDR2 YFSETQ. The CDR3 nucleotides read TGCGCCAGCAGCTTGACGACGGATCAGCCCCAGCATTTT. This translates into CASSLTTDQPQHF.

In DNA, the CDR3 is TGTGCCAGCAGCCCCCGGGACAGGGTCGACGGCTACACCTTC. Protein product: CASSPRDRVDGYTF. The V and J genes are TRBV3-1 (or the pseudogene TRBV3-2) and TRBJ1-2; 9 bases agree with TRBD1. The V and J ends lost 4 bases and 8 bases, in that order; junction bases with no gene match: 8. The CDR3 contains 14 residues. The germline gives CDR1 LGHDT, CDR2 YNNKEL (reference sequence).

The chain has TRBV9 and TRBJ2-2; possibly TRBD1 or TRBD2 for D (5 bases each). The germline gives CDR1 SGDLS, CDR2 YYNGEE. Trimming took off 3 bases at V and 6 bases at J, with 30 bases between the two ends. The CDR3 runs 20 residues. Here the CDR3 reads CASSGLRDPRMSRSAGELFF. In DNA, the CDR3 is TGTGCCAGCAGCGGACTCCGGGACCCCAGGATGAGCCGATCCGCCGGGGAGCTGTTTTTT.

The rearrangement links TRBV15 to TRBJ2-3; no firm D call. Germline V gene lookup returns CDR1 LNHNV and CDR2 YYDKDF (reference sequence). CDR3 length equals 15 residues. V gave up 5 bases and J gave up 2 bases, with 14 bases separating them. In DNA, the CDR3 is TGTGCCACCAGCGATAACGCGGTCTACACAGATACGCAGTATTTT. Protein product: CATSDNAVYTDTQYF.

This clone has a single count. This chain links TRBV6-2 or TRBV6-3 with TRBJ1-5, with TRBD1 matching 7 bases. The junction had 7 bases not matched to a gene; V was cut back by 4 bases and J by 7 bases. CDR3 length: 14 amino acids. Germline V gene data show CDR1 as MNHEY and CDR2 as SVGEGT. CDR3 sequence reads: CASSWTGLYQPQHF. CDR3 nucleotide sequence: TGTGCCAGCAGTTGGACAGGCCTCTACCAGCCCCAGCATTTT.

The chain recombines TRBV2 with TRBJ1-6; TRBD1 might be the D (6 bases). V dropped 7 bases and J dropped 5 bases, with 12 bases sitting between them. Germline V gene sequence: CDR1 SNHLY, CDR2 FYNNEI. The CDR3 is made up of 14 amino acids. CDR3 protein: CASNPQGNNSPLHF. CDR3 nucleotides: TGTGCCAGCAATCCACAGGGAAATAATTCACCCCTCCACTTT. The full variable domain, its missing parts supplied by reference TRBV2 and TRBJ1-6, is EPEVTQTPSHQVTQMGQEVILRCVPISNHLYFYWYRQILGQKVEFLVSFYNNEISEKSEIFDDQFSVERPDGSNFTLKIRSTKLEDSAMYFCASNPQGNNSPLHFGNGTRLTVT.

The CDR3 region has the DNA TGCGCCAGCAGCTTGGCGTCAGCGGGCACAGATACGCAGTATTTT. Its translation: CASSLASAGTDTQYF. This chain links TRBV5-1 with TRBJ2-3; maybe TRBD2 (5 bases). This CDR3 contains 15 residues. CDR1 is SGHRS and CDR2 is YFSETQ in the germline V gene. V was clipped by 0 bases and J by 1 base, with 9 bases between them. Drawing the rest from reference TRBV5-1 and TRBJ2-3, the complete variable domain is KAGVTQTPRYLIKTRGQQVTLSCSPISGHRSVSWYQQTPGQGLQFLFEYFSETQRNKGNFPGRFSGRQFSNSRSEMNVSTLELGDSALYLCASSLASAGTDTQYFGPGTRLTVL.

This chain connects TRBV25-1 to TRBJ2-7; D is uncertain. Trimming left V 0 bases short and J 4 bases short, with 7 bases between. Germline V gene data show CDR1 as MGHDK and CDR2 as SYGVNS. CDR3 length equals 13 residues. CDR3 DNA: TGTGCCAGCAGTGAATATCAAGGGTACGAGCAGTACTTC. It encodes CASSEYQGYEQYF.

CDR3 nucleotide sequence: TGTGCCAGCGGGACAGGGGCGCTGTCCTACGAGCAGTACTTC. Protein: CASGTGALSYEQYF. The chain couples TRBV2 to TRBJ2-7; TRBD1 matches 10 bases. Germline V gene data show CDR1 as SNHLY and CDR2 as FYNNEI. Losses at the gene ends were 8 bases for V and 1 base for J; bases not matched to a gene: 5. This CDR3 region has 14 residues.

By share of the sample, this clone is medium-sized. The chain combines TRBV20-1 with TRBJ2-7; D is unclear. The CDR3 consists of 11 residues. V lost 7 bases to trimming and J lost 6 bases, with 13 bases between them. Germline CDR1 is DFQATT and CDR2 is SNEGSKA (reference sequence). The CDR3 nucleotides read TGCAGTGTTAGGTTTTTGGTCGAGCAGTACTTC. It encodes CSVRFLVEQYF.

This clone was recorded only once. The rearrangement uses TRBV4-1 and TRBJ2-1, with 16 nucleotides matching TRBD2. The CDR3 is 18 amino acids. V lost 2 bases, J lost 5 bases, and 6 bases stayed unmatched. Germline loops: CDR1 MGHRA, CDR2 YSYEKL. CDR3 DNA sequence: TGCGCCAGCAGCCAAAGGGGACTAGCGGGAGGGCCAAACAATGAGCAGTTCTTC. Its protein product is CASSQRGLAGGPNNEQFF.

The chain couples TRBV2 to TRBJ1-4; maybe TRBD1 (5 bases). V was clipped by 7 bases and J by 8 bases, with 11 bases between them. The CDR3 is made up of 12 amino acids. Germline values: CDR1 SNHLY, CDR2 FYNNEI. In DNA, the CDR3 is TGTGCCAGCACTGGGGGAGTGGAAAAACTGTTTTTT. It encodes CASTGGVEKLFF.

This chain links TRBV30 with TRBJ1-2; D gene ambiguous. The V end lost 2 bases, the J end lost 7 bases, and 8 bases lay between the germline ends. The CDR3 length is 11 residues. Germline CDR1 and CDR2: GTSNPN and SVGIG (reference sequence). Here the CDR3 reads CAWSYRAGYTF. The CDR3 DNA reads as TGTGCCTGGAGTTACCGGGCTGGCTACACCTTC.

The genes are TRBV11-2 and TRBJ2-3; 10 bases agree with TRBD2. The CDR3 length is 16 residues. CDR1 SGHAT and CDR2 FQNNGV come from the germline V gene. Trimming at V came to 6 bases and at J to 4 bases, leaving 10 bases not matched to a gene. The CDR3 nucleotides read TGTGCCAGCAGACCACCTAGCGGGAGTCTCTCAGATACGCAGTATTTT. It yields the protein CASRPPSGSLSDTQYF.

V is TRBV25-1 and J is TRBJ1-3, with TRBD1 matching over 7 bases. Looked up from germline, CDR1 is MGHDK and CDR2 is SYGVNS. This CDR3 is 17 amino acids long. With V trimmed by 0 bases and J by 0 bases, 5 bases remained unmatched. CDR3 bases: TGTGCCAGCAGTGAATATTTCGGGGACAGCTCTGGAAACACCATATATTTT. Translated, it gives CASSEYFGDSSGNTIYF. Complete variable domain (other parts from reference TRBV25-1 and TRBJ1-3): EADIYQTPRYLVIGTGKKITLECSQTMGHDKMYWYQQDPGMELHLIHYSYGVNSTEKGDLSSESTVSRIRTEHFPLTLESARPSHTSQYLCASSEYFGDSSGNTIYFGEGSWLTVV.

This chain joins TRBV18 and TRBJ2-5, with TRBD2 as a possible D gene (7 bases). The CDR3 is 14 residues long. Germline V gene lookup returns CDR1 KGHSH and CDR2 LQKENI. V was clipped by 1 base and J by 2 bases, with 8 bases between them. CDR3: CASSPQGGQETQYF. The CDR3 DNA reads TGTGCCAGCTCACCACAGGGGGGGCAAGAGACCCAGTACTTC.